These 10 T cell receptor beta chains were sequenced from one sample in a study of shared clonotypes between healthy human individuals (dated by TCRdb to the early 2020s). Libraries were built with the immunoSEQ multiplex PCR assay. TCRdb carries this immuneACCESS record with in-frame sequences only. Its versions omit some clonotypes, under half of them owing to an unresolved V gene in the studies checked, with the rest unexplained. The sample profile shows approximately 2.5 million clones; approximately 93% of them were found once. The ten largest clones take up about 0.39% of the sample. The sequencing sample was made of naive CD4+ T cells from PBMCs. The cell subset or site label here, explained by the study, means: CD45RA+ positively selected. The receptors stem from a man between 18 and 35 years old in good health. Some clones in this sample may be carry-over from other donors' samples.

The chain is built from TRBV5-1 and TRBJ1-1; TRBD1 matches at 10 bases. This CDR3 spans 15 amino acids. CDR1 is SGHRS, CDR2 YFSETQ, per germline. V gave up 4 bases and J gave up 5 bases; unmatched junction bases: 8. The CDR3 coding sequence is TGCGCCAGCAGCCCGTATGACAGGGGGCGGACTGAAGCTTTCTTT. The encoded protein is CASSPYDRGRTEAFF.

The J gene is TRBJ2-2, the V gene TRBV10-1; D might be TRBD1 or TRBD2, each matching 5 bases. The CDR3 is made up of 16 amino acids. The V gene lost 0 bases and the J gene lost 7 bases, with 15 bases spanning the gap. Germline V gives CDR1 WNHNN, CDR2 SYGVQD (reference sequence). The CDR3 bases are TGCGCCAGCAGTGAGTCGAGGGCCGCAGGGAACGGGGAGCTGTTTTTT. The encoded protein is CASSESRAAGNGELFF.

The CDR3 region has the DNA TGTGCCAGCAGCTTTGGGGGGGGTAACAGCCCGTACGGACAACAGACCCAGTACTTC. Its translation is CASSFGGGNSPYGQQTQYF. This sequence joins TRBV5-4 and TRBJ2-5; 7 positions agree with TRBD2. Germline trimming cut 2 bases from V and 6 bases from J; bases unmatched to any gene: 22. The CDR3 runs to 19 residues. Per germline, CDR1 SGHNT and CDR2 YYREEE (reference sequence).

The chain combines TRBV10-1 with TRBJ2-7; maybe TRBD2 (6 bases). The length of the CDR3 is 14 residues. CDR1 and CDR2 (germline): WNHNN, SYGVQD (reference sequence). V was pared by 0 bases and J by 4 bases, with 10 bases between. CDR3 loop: CASSESWTKYEQYF. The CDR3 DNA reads TGCGCCAGCAGTGAGTCGTGGACTAAATACGAGCAGTACTTC.

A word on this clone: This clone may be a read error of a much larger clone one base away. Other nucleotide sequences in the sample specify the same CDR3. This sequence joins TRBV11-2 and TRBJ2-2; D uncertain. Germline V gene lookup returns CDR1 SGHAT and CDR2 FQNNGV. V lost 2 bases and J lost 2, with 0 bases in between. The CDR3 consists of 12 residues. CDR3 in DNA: TGTGCCAGCAGCTTAAACACCGGGGAGCTGTTTTTT. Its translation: CASSLNTGELFF.

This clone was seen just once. The CDR3 DNA reads as TGTGCCCGGGACAGGGCCGGGGAGCTGTTTTTT. This sequence encodes CARDRAGELFF. The chain combines TRBV30 with TRBJ2-2, with 9 bases lining up with TRBD1. The CDR3 length is 11 residues. V dropped 8 bases and J dropped 6; count of bases not matched to a gene: 1. Germline V CDR1 and CDR2: GTSNPN, SVGIG (reference sequence).

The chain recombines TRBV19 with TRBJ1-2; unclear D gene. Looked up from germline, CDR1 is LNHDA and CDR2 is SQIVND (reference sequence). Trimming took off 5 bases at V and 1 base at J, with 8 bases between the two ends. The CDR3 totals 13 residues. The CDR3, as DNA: TGTGCCAGTAGTGGCCTGCGTAACTATGGCTACACCTTC. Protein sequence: CASSGLRNYGYTF.

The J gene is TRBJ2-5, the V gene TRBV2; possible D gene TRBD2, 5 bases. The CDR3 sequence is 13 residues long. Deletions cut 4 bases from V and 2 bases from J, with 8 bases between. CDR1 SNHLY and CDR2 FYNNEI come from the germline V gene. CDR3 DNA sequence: TGTGCCAGCAGTGCTCAGCGGCAAGAGACCCAGTACTTC. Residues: CASSAQRQETQYF.

As DNA, the CDR3 is TGTGCCTGGAGTAATACAGGACTAGCGGGAACCGGGGAGCTGTTTTTT. It yields the protein CAWSNTGLAGTGELFF. The chain carries TRBV30 and TRBJ2-2; 12 bases are a match to TRBD2. CDR3 length: 16 residues. J gave up 5 bases and V 2 bases, and 6 bases lay outside the gene matches. From germline, CDR1 is GTSNPN and CDR2 SVGIG (reference sequence).

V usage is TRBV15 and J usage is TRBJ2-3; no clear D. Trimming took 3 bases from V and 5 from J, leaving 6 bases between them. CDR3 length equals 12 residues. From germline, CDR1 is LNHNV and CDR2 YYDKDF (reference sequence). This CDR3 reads CATSSGRDTQYF. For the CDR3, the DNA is TGTGCCACCAGCAGCGGTCGAGATACGCAGTATTTT.